The subject of this entry is one TCR beta chain. This sample was taken from a study of control samples from healthy donors and cancer patients. This table comes from immunoSEQ multiplex PCR, and its TCRdb copy is limited to in-frame clones, with some not included. Among over 150,000 clones listed, roughly 94% were seen once. V lost 0 bases and J 2 bases, leaving 7 bases between the germline ends. This CDR3 is built from 14 residues. The germline V gene has CDR1 MNHEY and CDR2 SVGAGI. The TCR originated in a man aged 55 to 69 with colorectal cancer. The genes are TRBV6-5 and TRBJ2-5; D is uncertain. The sample taken for sequencing was PBMCs. The CDR3 protein is CASSYSNQQETQYF. CDR3 bases: TGTGCCAGCAGTTACTCGAATCAGCAAGAGACCCAGTACTTC.